This entry lists 15 T cell receptor beta chains sequenced from one sample in a study of Graves' ophthalmopathy and Graves' hyperthyroidism. Amplified material comprised TCR beta CDR3 regions derived from RNA transcripts. RT-PCR in the first round used HTBI primers; a second-round multiplex PCR followed. MiXCR, run by TCRdb on the multiplex PCR reads, gives a single entry per CDR3 protein. There are about 620,000 distinct CDR3 sequences in the sample; 22% occur only once, and approximately 7% lies in the top ten. The sample comprised peripheral blood. These receptor sequences come from a woman aged 18-29 years with stable Graves' hyperthyroidism. Some clones in this sample may be carry-over from other donors' samples.

This clonotype has a count of ten or more. V and J are TRBV12-5 and TRBJ2-7; 7 nucleotides align to TRBD2. Germline V gene lookup returns CDR1 LGHNT and CDR2 FRNRAP. This CDR3 has 13 residues. With 4 bases clipped from V and 0 bases from J, the junction kept 0 bases outside the gene matches. CDR3 residues: CASGSSGSYEQYF. Here the CDR3 DNA reads TGTGCTAGTGGTTCTAGCGGCTCCTACGAGCAGTACTTC.

This clonotype was counted a few times. V is TRBV3-1 and J is TRBJ1-2, with D tentatively TRBD1 (6 bases). This CDR3 has 14 residues. CDR1 LGHDT and CDR2 YNNKEL come from the germline V gene (reference sequence). Trimming left V 0 bases short and J 6 bases short, with 11 bases between. The CDR3 spells CASSQDSGANGYTF. Here the CDR3 DNA reads TGTGCCAGCAGCCAAGATTCGGGGGCGAATGGCTACACCTTC.

This clonotype was recorded many times. At one end the junction does not follow the germline gene, possibly because of a read error. The chain joins TRBV28 to TRBJ1-1, with 7 bases identical to TRBD1. From germline, CDR1 is MDHEN and CDR2 SYDVKM. This CDR3 region has 15 residues. CDR3 DNA sequence: TGTGCCAGCAGTTTATGGGACAGGCTTAACACTGAAGCTCTCTTT. Protein: CASSLWDRLNTEALF.

This clonotype was seen many times. V usage is TRBV7-6 and J usage is TRBJ2-7; 8 nucleotides align to TRBD2. The junction had 5 bases not matched to a gene; V was cut back by 5 bases and J by 2 bases. The CDR3 is made up of 14 amino acids. Germline CDR1 reads SGHVS; CDR2 reads FNYEAQ. CDR3 DNA sequence: TGTGCCAGCAGCCAGACTAGCGAGGCCTACGAGCAGTACTTC. Its protein is CASSQTSEAYEQYF.

This clonotype was counted between two and nine times. The rearrangement joins TRBV19 to TRBJ2-5, with D possibly TRBD1 on 6 matching bases. Looked up from germline, CDR1 is LNHDA and CDR2 is SQIVND (reference sequence). The CDR3 spans 14 residues. The germline V and J ends were trimmed by 7 bases and 2 bases, with 14 bases remaining between them. CDR3 protein: CASNPGQLQETQYF. The CDR3 nucleotides are TGTGCCAGTAACCCCGGACAGTTACAAGAGACCCAGTACTTC.

This clonotype was recorded a few times. This chain uses TRBV20-1 with TRBJ1-1; 8 nucleotides align to TRBD1. Per germline, CDR1 DFQATT and CDR2 SNEGSKA (reference sequence). The CDR3 is 12 residues long. Germline trimming cut 3 bases from V and 7 bases from J; bases unmatched to any gene: 4. Written as DNA, the CDR3 is TGCAGTGCTAGCAGGGGGCAGGGTGAAGCTTTCTTT. It is translated as CSASRGQGEAFF.

This clonotype came up a few times. A much larger clone lies a single base off, so this may be a read error. This rearrangement joins TRBV30 to TRBJ2-2; 7 nucleotides agree with TRBD1. The CDR3 consists of 14 residues. Germline lookup yields CDR1 GTSNPN and CDR2 SVGIG (reference sequence). V shed 8 bases, J shed 5 bases, and the junction held 11 bases outside the gene matches. CDR3 residues: CAAEQGSKTGELFF. In DNA form, the CDR3 reads TGTGCCGCCGAACAGGGGAGTAAAACCGGGGAGCTGTTTTTT.

In its sample, this clonotype was seen many times. The chain has TRBV5-1 and TRBJ1-2, with TRBD1 identical over 8 bases. J lost 2 bases, V lost 2 bases, and 2 bases had no gene match. The CDR3 is 14 residues long. Germline V CDR1 and CDR2: SGHRS, YFSETQ. This CDR3 reads CASSFSGGNYGYTF. In DNA, the CDR3 is TGCGCCAGCAGCTTCTCAGGGGGCAACTATGGCTACACCTTC.

The chain has TRBV12-3 or TRBV12-4 and TRBJ2-7; a weak D match, TRBD1 (5 bases). V gave up 3 bases and J gave up 3 bases, with 12 bases separating them. The CDR3 length is 14 residues. CDR3 coding DNA: TGTGCCAGCAGTTTTCAGGGTCCGGGCTACGAGCAGTACTTC. Translating gives CASSFQGPGYEQYF.

The CDR3 loop reads CASSSSPANQETQYF. The CDR3, as DNA: TGTGCCAGCAGTTCCTCTCCCGCCAATCAAGAGACCCAGTACTTC. This chain uses TRBV6-5 with TRBJ2-5, with unresolved D. The CDR3 is 15 residues long. V shed 4 bases and J shed 2 bases, with 14 bases lying between them. Germline values: CDR1 MNHEY, CDR2 SVGAGI.

This clonotype was seen a handful of times. The V call is TRBV13, the J call TRBJ2-4, with D possibly matching TRBD2 (5 bases). The CDR3 has 15 amino acids. Germline CDR1 PRHDT, CDR2 FYEKMQ (reference sequence). Trimming shortened V by 5 bases and J by 8 bases, and 19 bases separated the two germline ends. CDR3 sequence reads: CASSPPPGKRDIQYF. The DNA of the CDR3 is TGTGCCAGCAGCCCCCCGCCGGGGAAGAGAGACATTCAGTACTTC.

There are a few counts of this clonotype. V gene TRBV6-2 or TRBV6-3 combines with J gene TRBJ2-2, with TRBD2 matching over 16 bases. The germline V gene encodes CDR1 MNHEY and CDR2 SVGEGT. The CDR3 sequence is 17 residues long. The junction had 7 bases not matched to a gene; V was cut back by 8 bases and J by 4 bases. The CDR3 sequence is CASRKGLAGGPTGELFF. CDR3 coding DNA: TGTGCCAGCCGGAAGGGACTAGCGGGGGGGCCCACCGGGGAGCTGTTTTTT.

This clonotype was observed at least ten times. The CDR3 nucleotides are TGTGCCAGCAGCGCCTTTTTGGCGGGGGACACTGAAGCTTTCTTT. It yields the protein CASSAFLAGDTEAFF. V usage is TRBV7-9 and J usage is TRBJ1-1; a possible D gene is TRBD1 (5 bases). Trimming stripped 5 bases from V and 3 bases from J, with 16 bases between. CDR3 length equals 15 residues. Germline CDR1 is SEHNR and CDR2 is FQNEAQ (reference sequence).

This chain uses TRBV11-3 with TRBJ2-5; 13 positions match TRBD2. V lost 4 bases and J lost 6; bases outside the gene matches: 5. The CDR3 consists of 15 residues. CDR1 and CDR2 from the germline V gene are SGHNT and YENEEA. CDR3 coding DNA: TGTGCCAGCAGCTCCGGACTAGCGGGGGACAAGACCCAGTACTTC. The encoded protein is CASSSGLAGDKTQYF.

This clonotype was seen many times. The chain uses TRBV7-2 and TRBJ2-7, with D uncertain. V lost 4 bases to trimming and J lost 6 bases, with 7 bases between them. CDR3 length equals 11 residues. The germline CDR1 and CDR2 sequences are SGHTA and FQGNSA. In DNA, the CDR3 is TGTGCCAGCAGCTCAATTTCCGAGCAGTACTTC. It codes for CASSSISEQYF.